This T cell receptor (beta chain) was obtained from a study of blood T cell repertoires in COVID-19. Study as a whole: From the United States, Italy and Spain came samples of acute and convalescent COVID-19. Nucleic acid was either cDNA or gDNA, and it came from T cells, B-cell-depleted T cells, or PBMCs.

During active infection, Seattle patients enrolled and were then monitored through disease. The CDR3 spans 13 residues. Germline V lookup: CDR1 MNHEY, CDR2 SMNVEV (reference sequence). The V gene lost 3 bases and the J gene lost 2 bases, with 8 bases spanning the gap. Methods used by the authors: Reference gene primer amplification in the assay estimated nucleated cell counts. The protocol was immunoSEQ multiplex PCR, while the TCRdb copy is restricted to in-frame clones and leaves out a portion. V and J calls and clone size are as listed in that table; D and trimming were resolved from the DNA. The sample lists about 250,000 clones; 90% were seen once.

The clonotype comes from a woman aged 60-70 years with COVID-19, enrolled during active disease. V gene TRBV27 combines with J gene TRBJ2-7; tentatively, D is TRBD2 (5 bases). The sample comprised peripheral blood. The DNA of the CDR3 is TGTGCCAGCAGTTTCGGGGTCACCTACGAGCAGTACTTC. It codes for CASSFGVTYEQYF.